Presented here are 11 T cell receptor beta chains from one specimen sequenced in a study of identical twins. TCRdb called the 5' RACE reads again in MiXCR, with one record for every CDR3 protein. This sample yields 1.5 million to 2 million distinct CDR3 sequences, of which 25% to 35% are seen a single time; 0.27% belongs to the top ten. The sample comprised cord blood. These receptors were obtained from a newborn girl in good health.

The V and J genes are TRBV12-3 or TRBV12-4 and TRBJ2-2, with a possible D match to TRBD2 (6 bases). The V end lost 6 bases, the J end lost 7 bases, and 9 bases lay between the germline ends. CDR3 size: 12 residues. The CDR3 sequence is CASRRGLGELFF. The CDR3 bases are TGTGCCAGCAGACGGGGACTCGGGGAGCTGTTTTTT.

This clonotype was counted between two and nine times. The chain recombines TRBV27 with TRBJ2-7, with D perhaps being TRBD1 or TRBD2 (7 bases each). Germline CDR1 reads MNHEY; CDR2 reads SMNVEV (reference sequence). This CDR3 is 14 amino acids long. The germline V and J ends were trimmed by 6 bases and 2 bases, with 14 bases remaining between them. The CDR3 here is CASSPGGETYEQYF. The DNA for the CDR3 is TGTGCCAGCAGCCCAGGGGGGGAAACCTACGAGCAGTACTTC.

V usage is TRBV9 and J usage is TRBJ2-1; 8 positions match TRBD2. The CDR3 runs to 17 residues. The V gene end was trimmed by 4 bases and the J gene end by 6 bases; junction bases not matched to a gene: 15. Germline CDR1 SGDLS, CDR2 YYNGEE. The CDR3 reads CASSHHRGGRRFNEQFF. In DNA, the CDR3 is TGTGCCAGCAGCCATCATCGGGGGGGACGAAGGTTCAATGAGCAGTTCTTC.

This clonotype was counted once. The CDR3 region is CASSDGQFEKLFF. CDR3 DNA: TGTGCCAGCAGCGACGGACAATTTGAAAAACTGTTTTTT. This rearrangement joins TRBV7-9 to TRBJ1-4; D is perhaps TRBD1 (5 bases). The CDR3 spans 13 residues. Germline V gene data show CDR1 as SEHNR and CDR2 as FQNEAQ (reference sequence). V was cut by 5 bases and J by 7 bases, with 11 bases left in between.

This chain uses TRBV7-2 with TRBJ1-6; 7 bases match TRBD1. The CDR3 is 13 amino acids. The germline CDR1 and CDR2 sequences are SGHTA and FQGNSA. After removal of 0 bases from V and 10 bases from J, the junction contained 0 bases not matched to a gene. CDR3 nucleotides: TGTGCCAGCAGCTTAGCACAGGGGTCACCCCTCCACTTT. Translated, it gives CASSLAQGSPLHF. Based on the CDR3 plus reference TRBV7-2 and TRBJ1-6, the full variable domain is GAGVSQSPSNKVTEKGKDVELRCDPISGHTALYWYRQSLGQGLEFLIYFQGNSAPDKSGLPSDRFSAERTGGSVSTLTIQRTQQEDSAVYLCASSLAQGSPLHFGNGTRLTVT.

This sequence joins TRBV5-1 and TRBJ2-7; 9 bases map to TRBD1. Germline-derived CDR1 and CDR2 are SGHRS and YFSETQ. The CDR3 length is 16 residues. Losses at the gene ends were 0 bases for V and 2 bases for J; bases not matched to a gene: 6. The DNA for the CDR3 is TGCGCCAGCAGCTTGGGGGCCGGGACAGGGCCCTACGAGCAGTACTTC. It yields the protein CASSLGAGTGPYEQYF.

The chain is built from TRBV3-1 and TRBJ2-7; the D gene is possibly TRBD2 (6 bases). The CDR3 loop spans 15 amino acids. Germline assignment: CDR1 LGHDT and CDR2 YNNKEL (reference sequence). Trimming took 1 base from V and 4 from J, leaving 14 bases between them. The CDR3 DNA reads TGTGCCAGCAGCCAAGTTATCGGGAGAGGATACGAGCAGTACTTC. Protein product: CASSQVIGRGYEQYF.

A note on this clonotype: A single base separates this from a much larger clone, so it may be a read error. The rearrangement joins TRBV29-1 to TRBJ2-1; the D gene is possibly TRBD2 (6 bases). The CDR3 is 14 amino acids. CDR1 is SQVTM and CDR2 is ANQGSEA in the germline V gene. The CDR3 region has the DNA TGCGGCGTTGTTTCCGGGAGCTCCTACAATGAGCAGTTCTTC. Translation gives CGVVSGSSYNEQFF.

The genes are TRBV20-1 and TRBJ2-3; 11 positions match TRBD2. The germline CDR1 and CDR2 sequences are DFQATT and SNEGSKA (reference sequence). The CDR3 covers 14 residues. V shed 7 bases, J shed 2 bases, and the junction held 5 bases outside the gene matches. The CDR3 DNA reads TGCAGTGGCCGACTAGCGGGGTCCACAGATACGCAGTATTTT. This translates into CSGRLAGSTDTQYF.

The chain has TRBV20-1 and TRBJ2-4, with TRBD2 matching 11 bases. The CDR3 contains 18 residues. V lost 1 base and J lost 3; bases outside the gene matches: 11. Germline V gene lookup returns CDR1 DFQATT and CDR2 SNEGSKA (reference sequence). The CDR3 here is CSARALAGGPILKNIQYF. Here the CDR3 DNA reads TGCAGTGCTAGAGCGTTAGCGGGAGGGCCGATCCTCAAAAACATTCAGTACTTC.

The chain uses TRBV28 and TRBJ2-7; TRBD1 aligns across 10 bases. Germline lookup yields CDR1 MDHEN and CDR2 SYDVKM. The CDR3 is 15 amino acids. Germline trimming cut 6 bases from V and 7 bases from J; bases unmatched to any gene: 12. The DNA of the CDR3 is TGTGCCAGCAGCCCGGACAGGGGGGCTTGGAATGAGCAGTACTTC. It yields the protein CASSPDRGAWNEQYF.